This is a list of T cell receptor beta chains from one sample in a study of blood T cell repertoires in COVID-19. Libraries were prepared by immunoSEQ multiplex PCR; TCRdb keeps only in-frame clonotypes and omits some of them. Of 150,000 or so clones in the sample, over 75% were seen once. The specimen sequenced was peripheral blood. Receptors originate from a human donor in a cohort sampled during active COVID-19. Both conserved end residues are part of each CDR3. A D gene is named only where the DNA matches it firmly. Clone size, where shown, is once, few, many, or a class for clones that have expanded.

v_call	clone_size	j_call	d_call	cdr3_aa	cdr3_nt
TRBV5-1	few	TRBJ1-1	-	CASSLSGRGNTEAFF	TGCGCCAGCAGCTTGAGTGGCAGGGGGAACACTGAAGCTTTCTTT
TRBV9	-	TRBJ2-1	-	CASSVAWLDDNEQFF	TGTGCCAGCAGCGTAGCTTGGTTAGATGACAATGAGCAGTTCTTC
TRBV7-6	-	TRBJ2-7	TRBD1	CASSRRSGQGAEQYF	TGTGCCAGCAGCAGAAGATCAGGACAGGGGGCAGAGCAGTACTTC
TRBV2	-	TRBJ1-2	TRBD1	CASRGTVQGYGYTF	TGTGCCAGCAGGGGGACAGTGCAGGGCTATGGCTACACCTTC
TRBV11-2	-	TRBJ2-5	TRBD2	CASSLLGGGAQETQYF	TGTGCCAGCAGCTTATTGGGCGGGGGGGCCCAAGAGACCCAGTACTTC
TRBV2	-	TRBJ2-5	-	CASSERSQGLLQYF	TGTGCCAGCAGTGAAAGGTCTCAGGGCCTCCTCCAGTACTTC
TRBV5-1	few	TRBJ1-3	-	CASSLGGSGNTIYF	TGCGCCAGCAGCTTGGGAGGGTCGGGAAACACCATATATTTT
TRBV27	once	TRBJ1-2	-	CASSLVPLPSNYGYTF	TGTGCCAGCAGTTTAGTCCCTCTCCCCTCTAACTATGGCTACACCTTC
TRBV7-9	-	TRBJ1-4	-	CASSSVSGTNEKLFF	TGTGCCAGCAGCTCAGTTTCAGGGACTAATGAAAAACTGTTTTTT
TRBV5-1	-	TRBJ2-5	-	CASSRERARETQYF	TGCGCCAGCAGCCGGGAGCGGGCGCGAGAGACCCAGTACTTC
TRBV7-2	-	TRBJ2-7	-	CASSQNRGAGTYEQYF	TGTGCCAGCAGCCAAAACCGGGGGGCGGGGACTTACGAGCAGTACTTC
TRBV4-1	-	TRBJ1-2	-	CASSQDRGDGYTF	TGCGCCAGCAGCCAAGATCGGGGGGATGGCTACACCTTC
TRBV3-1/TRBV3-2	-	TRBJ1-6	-	CASSLIGIDSPLHF	TGTGCCAGCAGCCTAATCGGTATAGATTCACCCCTCCACTTT
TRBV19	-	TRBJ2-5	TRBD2	CASSRGLAGGETQYF	TGTGCCAGTAGTAGGGGACTAGCGGGGGGGGAGACCCAGTACTTC
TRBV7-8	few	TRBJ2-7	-	CASKTTRDGSSYEQYF	TGTGCCAGCAAGACGACCCGGGACGGGAGCTCCTACGAGCAGTACTTC
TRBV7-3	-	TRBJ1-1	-	CASRVQANTEAFF	TGTGCCAGCAGGGTACAGGCGAACACTGAAGCTTTCTTT
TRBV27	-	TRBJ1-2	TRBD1	CASRAGQGGYTF	TGTGCCAGCAGGGCGGGACAGGGGGGCTACACCTTC
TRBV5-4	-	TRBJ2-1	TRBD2	CASSLVGRVHNEQFF	TGTGCCAGCAGCTTAGTCGGGAGGGTACACAATGAGCAGTTCTTC
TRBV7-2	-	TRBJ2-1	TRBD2	CASSLLAGGQFF	TGTGCCAGCAGCTTACTAGCGGGAGGACAGTTCTTC
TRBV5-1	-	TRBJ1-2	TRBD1	CASSLQGVNYGYTF	TGCGCCAGCAGCTTACAGGGGGTTAACTATGGCTACACCTTC
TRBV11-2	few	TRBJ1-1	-	CASSFLSSMNTEAFF	TGTGCCAGCAGCTTTCTGTCATCTATGAACACTGAAGCTTTCTTT
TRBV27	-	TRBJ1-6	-	CASSLERSYNSPLHF	TGTGCCAGCAGTTTAGAGCGTTCCTATAATTCACCCCTCCACTTT
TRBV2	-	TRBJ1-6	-	CASTRELFYSPLHF	TGTGCCAGCACCCGGGAACTATTTTATTCACCCCTCCACTTT
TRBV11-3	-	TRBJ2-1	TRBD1	CASSLVGTGVKGYNEQFF	TGTGCCAGCAGCTTAGTAGGGACAGGGGTAAAGGGCTACAATGAGCAGTTCTTC
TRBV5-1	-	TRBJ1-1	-	CASMGRDEAFF	TGCGCCAGCATGGGCAGAGATGAAGCTTTCTTT
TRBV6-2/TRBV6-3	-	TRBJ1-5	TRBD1	CASSYDPGQGVSNQPQHF	TGTGCCAGCAGTTACGATCCGGGACAGGGCGTAAGCAATCAGCCCCAGCATTTT
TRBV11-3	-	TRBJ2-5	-	CASSLRRSTETQYF	TGTGCCAGCAGCCTTCGGAGGTCGACAGAGACCCAGTACTTC
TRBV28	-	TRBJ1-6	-	CASSLGGYNSPLHF	TGTGCCAGCAGTTTAGGCGGATATAATTCACCCCTCCACTTT
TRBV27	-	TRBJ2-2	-	CASSRTENTGELFF	TGTGCCAGCAGCCGAACAGAGAACACCGGGGAGCTGTTTTTT
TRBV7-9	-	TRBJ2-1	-	CASSLAGGRLNEQFF	TGTGCCAGCAGCTTAGCGGGGGGTAGATTAAATGAGCAGTTCTTC
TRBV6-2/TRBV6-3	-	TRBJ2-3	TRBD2	CASSYASSGGNTDTQYF	TGTGCCAGCAGTTACGCCTCTAGCGGGGGAAACACAGATACGCAGTATTTT
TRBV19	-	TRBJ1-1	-	CASSVPGQNTEAFF	TGTGCCAGTAGTGTCCCGGGACAGAACACTGAAGCTTTCTTT
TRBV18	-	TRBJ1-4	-	CASSPGVGFNEKLFF	TGTGCCAGCTCACCGGGAGTAGGGTTTAATGAAAAACTGTTTTTT
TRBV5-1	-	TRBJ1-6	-	CASSLRPVGSGSPLHF	TGCGCCAGCAGCTTGCGTCCCGTCGGTTCTGGTTCACCCCTCCACTTT
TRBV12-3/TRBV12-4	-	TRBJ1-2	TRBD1	CASSGDRGVGYTF	TGTGCCAGCAGTGGGGACAGGGGGGTTGGCTACACCTTC
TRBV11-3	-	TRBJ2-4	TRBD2	CASSLASGRALDIQYF	TGTGCCAGCAGCTTAGCTAGCGGGAGGGCTTTAGACATTCAGTACTTC
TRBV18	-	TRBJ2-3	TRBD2	CASSPSLAGATDTQYF	TGTGCCAGCTCACCGTCACTAGCGGGAGCGACAGATACGCAGTATTTT
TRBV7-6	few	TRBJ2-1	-	CASSLKAGWTYNEQFF	TGTGCCAGCAGCTTAAAGGCGGGGTGGACCTACAATGAGCAGTTCTTC
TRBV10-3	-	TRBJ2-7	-	CAISDTGGLSYEQYF	TGTGCCATCAGTGACACCGGGGGGCTCTCCTACGAGCAGTACTTC
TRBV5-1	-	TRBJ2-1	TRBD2	CASSLGLAGANEQFF	TGCGCCAGCAGCTTGGGACTAGCGGGAGCGAATGAGCAGTTCTTC
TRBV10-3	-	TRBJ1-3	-	CAIKSGSGNTIYF	TGTGCCATCAAGTCAGGTTCTGGAAACACCATATATTTT
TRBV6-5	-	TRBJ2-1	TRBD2	CASSTLAGGSNEQFF	TGTGCCAGCAGCACACTAGCGGGGGGTTCTAATGAGCAGTTCTTC
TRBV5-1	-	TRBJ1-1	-	CASSHAIDPPVAFF	TGCGCCAGCAGCCATGCCATAGATCCCCCGGTAGCTTTCTTT